This is a list of T cell receptor beta chains from one sample in a study of T-cell reconstitution after alpha-beta-depleted transplantation in children. From the PCR reads, TCRdb called clonotypes with MiXCR, one entry per CDR3 protein. Here the sample spans approximately 82,000 distinct CDR3 sequences, around 16% being singletons. The starting material was PBMCs, mostly from graft donor cells, obtained 180 days after TCRalphabeta/CD19-depleted stem cell transplant. All receptors derive from a male patient aged 2 to 10 who had a stem cell transplant for acute lymphoblastic leukemia, so the T cells may come from the graft donor. Each CDR3 is given with its conserved first and last residue. The order of the fields is J gene, V gene, D gene, clone size, CDR3 protein, CDR3 DNA. D genes are given only for firm matches. Size values are once, few and many counts, or a class for expanded clones, and some rows have none.

J gene: TRBJ1-5; V gene: TRBV6-2/TRBV6-3; D gene: TRBD1; clone size: .; CDR3 protein: CASNPPTSGQGFNQPQHF; CDR3 DNA: TGTGCCAGCAACCCTCCCACCTCGGGACAGGGATTCAATCAGCCCCAGCATTTT
J gene: TRBJ1-5; V gene: TRBV9; D gene: .; clone size: .; CDR3 protein: CASSVGPGTGSNQPQHF; CDR3 DNA: TGTGCCAGCAGCGTAGGCCCCGGGACGGGTAGCAATCAGCCCCAGCATTTT
J gene: TRBJ2-7; V gene: TRBV27; D gene: .; clone size: .; CDR3 protein: CASSTRAVEFEQYF; CDR3 DNA: TGTGCCAGCAGTACCAGGGCTGTGGAGTTCGAGCAGTACTTC
J gene: TRBJ2-7; V gene: TRBV21-1; D gene: .; clone size: .; CDR3 protein: CASSCPRALSYEQYF; CDR3 DNA: TGTGCCAGCAGCTGCCCGAGGGCCCTCTCCTACGAGCAGTACTTC
J gene: TRBJ1-6; V gene: TRBV5-5; D gene: TRBD1; clone size: few; CDR3 protein: CASSPYMGQGYSPLHF; CDR3 DNA: TGTGCCAGCAGCCCTTATATGGGACAGGGCTATTCACCCCTCCACTTT
J gene: TRBJ2-3; V gene: TRBV3-1; D gene: TRBD2; clone size: .; CDR3 protein: CTSRQGVTSGRPGDTQYF; CDR3 DNA: TGTACCAGCAGACAAGGGGTCACTAGCGGGAGACCGGGAGATACGCAGTATTTT
J gene: TRBJ2-1; V gene: TRBV9; D gene: .; clone size: .; CDR3 protein: CASSVAGGLYNEQFF; CDR3 DNA: TGTGCCAGCAGCGTAGCCGGGGGCCTCTACAATGAGCAGTTCTTC
J gene: TRBJ2-7; V gene: TRBV12-3/TRBV12-4; D gene: TRBD1; clone size: .; CDR3 protein: CASSAHRGGLYEQYF; CDR3 DNA: TGTGCCAGCAGTGCGCACAGGGGCGGGCTCTACGAGCAGTACTTC
J gene: TRBJ2-3; V gene: TRBV18; D gene: .; clone size: few; CDR3 protein: CASSPSRMGGGTDTQYF; CDR3 DNA: TGTGCCAGCTCACCGTCTCGAATGGGCGGGGGCACAGATACGCAGTATTTT
J gene: TRBJ2-1; V gene: TRBV12-3/TRBV12-4; D gene: TRBD2; clone size: few; CDR3 protein: CASSDSGGAYNEQFF; CDR3 DNA: TGTGCCAGCAGCGACAGCGGGGGGGCCTACAATGAGCAGTTCTTC
J gene: TRBJ2-2; V gene: TRBV27; D gene: .; clone size: few; CDR3 protein: CASSLRRGGTGELFF; CDR3 DNA: TGTGCCAGCAGTTTACGCAGGGGGGGGACCGGGGAGCTGTTTTTT
J gene: TRBJ2-6; V gene: TRBV7-9; D gene: .; clone size: few; CDR3 protein: CASSLRANVLTF; CDR3 DNA: TGTGCCAGCAGCTTACGGGCCAACGTCCTGACTTTC
J gene: TRBJ1-5; V gene: TRBV3-1; D gene: .; clone size: few; CDR3 protein: CASSQVGQGDNQPQHF; CDR3 DNA: TGTGCCAGCAGCCAAGTGGGGCAGGGAGACAATCAGCCCCAGCATTTT
J gene: TRBJ2-2; V gene: TRBV14; D gene: .; clone size: .; CDR3 protein: CASSQVEGSTGELFF; CDR3 DNA: TGTGCCAGCAGCCAAGTTGAGGGATCTACCGGGGAGCTGTTTTTT
J gene: TRBJ1-1; V gene: TRBV11-1; D gene: .; clone size: few; CDR3 protein: CASSFPRWESPKDTEAFF; CDR3 DNA: TGTGCCAGCAGCTTTCCCCGTTGGGAGTCACCGAAAGACACTGAAGCTTTCTTT
J gene: TRBJ1-1; V gene: TRBV12-3/TRBV12-4; D gene: TRBD1; clone size: few; CDR3 protein: CASSFQGATEAFF; CDR3 DNA: TGTGCCAGCAGTTTTCAGGGGGCGACTGAAGCTTTCTTT
J gene: TRBJ1-2; V gene: TRBV5-1; D gene: TRBD1; clone size: .; CDR3 protein: CASSPDIWTGANYGYTF; CDR3 DNA: TGCGCCAGCAGCCCGGACATTTGGACAGGGGCTAACTATGGCTACACCTTC
J gene: TRBJ2-1; V gene: TRBV7-2; D gene: .; clone size: .; CDR3 protein: CASTPWGQSSYNEQFF; CDR3 DNA: TGTGCCAGCACTCCTTGGGGACAAAGCTCCTACAATGAGCAGTTCTTC
J gene: TRBJ2-2; V gene: TRBV29-1; D gene: TRBD2; clone size: few; CDR3 protein: CSVLSTSGGANGELFF; CDR3 DNA: TGCAGCGTACTCTCGACTAGCGGGGGGGCCAACGGGGAGCTGTTTTTT
J gene: TRBJ2-2; V gene: TRBV7-6; D gene: TRBD2; clone size: .; CDR3 protein: CASSLEGGGANTGELFF; CDR3 DNA: TGTGCCAGCAGCTTAGAGGGCGGGGGTGCGAACACCGGGGAGCTGTTTTTT
J gene: TRBJ1-6; V gene: TRBV4-3; D gene: .; clone size: few; CDR3 protein: CASSQEGTGYNSPLHF; CDR3 DNA: TGCGCCAGCAGCCAAGAGGGGACGGGTTATAATTCACCCCTCCACTTT
J gene: TRBJ2-5; V gene: TRBV3-1; D gene: .; clone size: few; CDR3 protein: CASSRGEETQYF; CDR3 DNA: TGTGCCAGCAGCCGGGGGGAGGAGACCCAGTACTTC
J gene: TRBJ2-7; V gene: TRBV25-1; D gene: TRBD1; clone size: .; CDR3 protein: CASSPGQGWFEQYF; CDR3 DNA: TGTGCCAGCAGCCCCGGACAGGGGTGGTTCGAGCAGTACTTC
J gene: TRBJ1-2; V gene: TRBV12-3/TRBV12-4; D gene: .; clone size: .; CDR3 protein: CASSDPGNGYTF; CDR3 DNA: TGTGCCAGCAGTGATCCAGGGAATGGCTACACCTTC
J gene: TRBJ2-7; V gene: TRBV5-1; D gene: .; clone size: .; CDR3 protein: CASSLVRDGYEQYF; CDR3 DNA: TGCGCCAGCAGCTTGGTTAGGGATGGGTACGAGCAGTACTTC
J gene: TRBJ2-7; V gene: TRBV20-1; D gene: TRBD2; clone size: once; CDR3 protein: CSARDRGLAGGPGYEQYF; CDR3 DNA: TGCAGTGCTAGAGATCGAGGACTAGCGGGGGGGCCTGGGTACGAGCAGTACTTC
J gene: TRBJ1-1; V gene: TRBV4-2; D gene: .; clone size: few; CDR3 protein: CASSQGSLAFF; CDR3 DNA: TGTGCCAGCAGCCAAGGTTCCTTAGCTTTCTTT
J gene: TRBJ2-7; V gene: TRBV29-1; D gene: TRBD1; clone size: .; CDR3 protein: CSVGDTDRGRLGYEQYF; CDR3 DNA: TGCAGCGTTGGAGACACGGACAGGGGAAGGTTAGGCTACGAGCAGTACTTC
J gene: TRBJ1-4; V gene: TRBV19; D gene: .; clone size: .; CDR3 protein: CASSIYPLQGGYEKLFF; CDR3 DNA: TGTGCCAGTAGTATATACCCCCTTCAGGGAGGATATGAAAAACTGTTTTTT
J gene: TRBJ2-5; V gene: TRBV5-6; D gene: .; clone size: few; CDR3 protein: CASSFQGREWGETQYF; CDR3 DNA: TGTGCCAGCAGCTTTCAGGGCAGGGAGTGGGGAGAGACCCAGTACTTC
J gene: TRBJ2-1; V gene: TRBV7-2; D gene: .; clone size: .; CDR3 protein: CASSNNEQFF; CDR3 DNA: TGTGCCAGCAGCAACAATGAGCAGTTCTTC
J gene: TRBJ2-7; V gene: TRBV6-1; D gene: .; clone size: .; CDR3 protein: CASSRQVSSYEQYF; CDR3 DNA: TGTGCCAGCAGCCGACAGGTTAGCTCCTACGAGCAGTACTTC
J gene: TRBJ1-5; V gene: TRBV20-1; D gene: .; clone size: few; CDR3 protein: CSARRGSDSNQPQHF; CDR3 DNA: TGCAGTGCTAGACGAGGGTCTGATAGCAATCAGCCCCAGCATTTT
J gene: TRBJ2-3; V gene: TRBV4-2; D gene: .; clone size: few; CDR3 protein: CASSQEWARATDTQYF; CDR3 DNA: TGTGCCAGCAGCCAAGAATGGGCCCGGGCCACAGATACGCAGTATTTT
J gene: TRBJ2-1; V gene: TRBV9; D gene: TRBD2; clone size: .; CDR3 protein: CASKSGGSGNEQFF; CDR3 DNA: TGTGCCAGCAAGAGCGGGGGGTCGGGAAATGAGCAGTTCTTC
J gene: TRBJ2-3; V gene: TRBV20-1; D gene: TRBD2; clone size: many; CDR3 protein: CSASGLAADTQYF; CDR3 DNA: TGCAGTGCTAGTGGGCTAGCGGCAGATACGCAGTATTTT
J gene: TRBJ2-1; V gene: TRBV2; D gene: TRBD2; clone size: .; CDR3 protein: CASSGRDYNEQFF; CDR3 DNA: TGTGCCAGCAGCGGGAGGGACTACAATGAGCAGTTCTTC
J gene: TRBJ2-2; V gene: TRBV15; D gene: TRBD2; clone size: .; CDR3 protein: CATSRDNAGANTGELFF; CDR3 DNA: TGTGCCACCAGCAGAGATAACGCGGGGGCGAACACCGGGGAGCTGTTTTTT
J gene: TRBJ2-7; V gene: TRBV7-2; D gene: .; clone size: few; CDR3 protein: CASSKDSFSYEQYF; CDR3 DNA: TGTGCCAGCAGCAAAGACAGTTTCTCCTACGAGCAGTACTTC
J gene: TRBJ2-1; V gene: TRBV7-9; D gene: .; clone size: .; CDR3 protein: CASSLGPLARNEQFF; CDR3 DNA: TGTGCCAGCAGCTTAGGTCCGCTAGCGAGGAATGAGCAGTTCTTC
J gene: TRBJ1-2; V gene: TRBV20-1; D gene: .; clone size: .; CDR3 protein: CSAHGTMGQYYGYTF; CDR3 DNA: TGCAGTGCCCACGGGACCATGGGGCAGTACTATGGCTACACCTTC
J gene: TRBJ1-1; V gene: TRBV12-3/TRBV12-4; D gene: .; clone size: many; CDR3 protein: CASSLVRRWNTEAFF; CDR3 DNA: TGTGCCAGCAGTTTAGTCAGGCGGTGGAACACTGAAGCTTTCTTT
J gene: TRBJ1-2; V gene: TRBV29-1; D gene: .; clone size: few; CDR3 protein: CSVGQPAYGYTF; CDR3 DNA: TGCAGCGTTGGCCAGCCAGCCTATGGCTACACCTTC
J gene: TRBJ1-6; V gene: TRBV6-1; D gene: .; clone size: medium-sized; CDR3 protein: CASSEQGILNSPLHF; CDR3 DNA: TGTGCCAGCAGTGAACAGGGGATTCTGAATTCACCCCTCCACTTT
J gene: TRBJ2-3; V gene: TRBV6-5; D gene: .; clone size: .; CDR3 protein: CASSYDPEVDTQYF; CDR3 DNA: TGTGCCAGCAGTTACGACCCGGAGGTAGATACGCAGTATTTT
J gene: TRBJ2-3; V gene: TRBV7-9; D gene: .; clone size: .; CDR3 protein: CASRTPNPRTDTQYF; CDR3 DNA: TGTGCCAGCAGAACCCCTAACCCTCGCACAGATACGCAGTATTTT
J gene: TRBJ2-1; V gene: TRBV20-1; D gene: TRBD2; clone size: many; CDR3 protein: CSARGLGVSYNEQFF; CDR3 DNA: TGCAGTGCTCGGGGACTAGGTGTCTCCTACAATGAGCAGTTCTTC
J gene: TRBJ1-5; V gene: TRBV19; D gene: TRBD1; clone size: .; CDR3 protein: CASARDRAKGSNQPQHF; CDR3 DNA: TGTGCCAGTGCCCGGGACAGGGCGAAAGGTAGCAATCAGCCCCAGCATTTT
J gene: TRBJ1-6; V gene: TRBV20-1; D gene: .; clone size: few; CDR3 protein: CAGTFDSSYNSPLHF; CDR3 DNA: TGCGCCGGGACATTCGATAGCTCCTATAATTCACCCCTCCACTTT